These 9 T cell receptor beta chains originate from one sample sequenced in a study of OX40 agonist ivuxolimab in advanced cancers. The assay was immunoSEQ multiplex PCR, and TCRdb's table has in-frame clones only and misses some. Of nearly 50,000 clones in the sample, about 88% are singletons; the top ten hold 0.64%. The source was CD4+ or CD8+ T cells sorted from blood, collected in a trial of the OX40 agonist ivuxolimab. These receptors were collected from an adult with an advanced solid tumor such as melanoma, head and neck, liver or kidney cancer.

The chain recombines TRBV30 with TRBJ1-1; D call uncertain. The V gene lost 3 bases and the J gene lost 4 bases, with 18 bases spanning the gap. The CDR3 covers 15 residues. Germline V gene sequence: CDR1 GTSNPN, CDR2 SVGIG (reference sequence). The CDR3 region is CAWRPSGGILTEAFF. For the CDR3, the DNA is TGTGCCTGGAGACCCTCGGGCGGGATCCTCACTGAAGCTTTCTTT. Using reference TRBV30 and TRBJ1-1 for the parts outside the CDR3, the full variable domain is SQTIHQWPATLVQPVGSPLSLECTVEGTSNPNLYWYRQAAGRGLQLLFYSVGIGQISSEVPQNLSASRPQDRQFILSSKKLLLSDSGFYLCAWRPSGGILTEAFFGQGTRLTVV.

The CDR3 nucleotides are TGTGCCAGCAGCCCTGGACCGAGCAAAGAGACCCAGTACTTC. Its protein is CASSPGPSKETQYF. The chain recombines TRBV7-3 with TRBJ2-5; D gene uncertain. The V gene lost 5 bases and the J gene lost 3 bases, with 13 bases spanning the gap. Germline CDR1 reads SGHTA; CDR2 reads FQGTGA. The CDR3 is 14 residues long.

The rearrangement uses TRBV7-9 and TRBJ2-6; D not certain. CDR3 size: 16 residues. Germline lookup yields CDR1 SEHNR and CDR2 FQNEAQ (reference sequence). Trimming pared 0 bases from V and 0 bases from J, leaving 6 bases between. DNA of the CDR3: TGTGCCAGCAGCTTAGCGCTGGACTCTGGGGCCAACGTCCTGACTTTC. Its translation: CASSLALDSGANVLTF.

The genes are TRBV19 and TRBJ2-1; D is possibly TRBD1 (5 bases). The germline V gene encodes CDR1 LNHDA and CDR2 SQIVND (reference sequence). This CDR3 region has 15 residues. V lost 4 bases to trimming and J lost 0 bases, with 10 bases between them. CDR3 DNA: TGTGCCAGTAGTACCGACAGAAGCTCCTACAATGAGCAGTTCTTC. Its translation: CASSTDRSSYNEQFF. The complete variable domain, with remaining parts taken from reference TRBV19 and TRBJ2-1, reads DGGITQSPKYLFRKEGQNVTLSCEQNLNHDAMYWYRQDPGQGLRLIYYSQIVNDFQKGDIAEGYSVSREKKESFPLTVTSAQKNPTAFYLCASSTDRSSYNEQFFGPGTRLTVL.

This clone was recorded only once. V gene TRBV11-2 combines with J gene TRBJ1-2; no clear D. The V and J ends lost 5 bases and 4 bases respectively, with 20 bases between them. Germline CDR1 reads SGHAT; CDR2 reads FQNNGV. The CDR3 extends over 16 amino acids. The CDR3 loop is CASSRLPAGVIYGYTF. The CDR3 bases are TGTGCCAGCAGCCGCCTGCCGGCAGGCGTTATCTATGGCTACACCTTC.

V usage is TRBV5-6 and J usage is TRBJ2-7; D is possibly TRBD2 (5 bases). Germline loops: CDR1 SGHDT, CDR2 YYEEEE. The CDR3 is made up of 14 amino acids. Trimming took 0 bases from V and 7 from J, leaving 14 bases between them. CDR3 amino acids: CASSLEGGGEEQYF. CDR3 nucleotide sequence: TGTGCCAGCAGCTTGGAAGGAGGTGGCGAAGAGCAGTACTTC.

The V and J genes are TRBV5-4 and TRBJ2-1; the D is unclear. Germline lookup yields CDR1 SGHNT and CDR2 YYREEE (reference sequence). The CDR3 runs 13 residues. V shed 3 bases and J shed 0 bases, with 4 bases lying between them. The DNA for the CDR3 is TGTGCCAGCAGCTCATACTCCTACAATGAGCAGTTCTTC. Translated, it gives CASSSYSYNEQFF.

This clone appeared a single time. The chain combines TRBV10-3 with TRBJ1-1; 8 nucleotides align to TRBD1. The CDR3 consists of 15 residues. CDR1 and CDR2 (germline): ENHRY, SYGVKD. The ends lost 2 bases at V and 6 bases at J; junction bases unmatched: 8. CDR3 sequence reads: CAISEPGTGTAEAFF. The CDR3 region has the DNA TGTGCCATCAGTGAGCCAGGGACAGGAACTGCTGAAGCTTTCTTT.

The rearrangement joins TRBV28 to TRBJ2-5; the match to TRBD1 covers 8 bases. Germline V gene lookup returns CDR1 MDHEN and CDR2 SYDVKM. Trimming cost V 2 bases and J 5 bases; bases outside gene matches: 7. The CDR3 loop spans 15 amino acids. The CDR3, as DNA: TGTGCCAGCAGTTTAAGGTTCGGGACAGGCGAGACCCAGTACTTC. Residues: CASSLRFGTGETQYF.